These 12 T cell receptor beta chains were sequenced from one sample in a study of blood T cell repertoires in COVID-19. The protocol was immunoSEQ multiplex PCR, while the TCRdb copy is restricted to in-frame clones and leaves out a portion. The data contain about 190,000 clones, 90% of them singletons. Specimen: peripheral blood. Receptors were obtained from a man aged 45-65 years with acute or convalescent COVID-19.

This chain uses TRBV10-3 with TRBJ2-3; a weak D match, TRBD2 (5 bases). The germline V gene has CDR1 ENHRY and CDR2 SYGVKD. V gave up 0 bases and J gave up 6 bases, with 7 bases separating them. The CDR3 is made up of 13 amino acids. The DNA for the CDR3 is TGTGCCATCAGTGAGTCGGGAGCTGATACGCAGTATTTT. It specifies CAISESGADTQYF.

In this sample, this clone turned up a few times. This chain joins TRBV27 and TRBJ2-5; the D gene is possibly TRBD2 (6 bases). Germline V gene sequence: CDR1 MNHEY, CDR2 SMNVEV (reference sequence). Deletions cut 11 bases from V and 5 bases from J, with 21 bases between. This CDR3 spans 14 amino acids. The CDR3 protein is CASGKGLPVETQYF. In DNA form, the CDR3 reads TGTGCCTCGGGCAAGGGACTGCCCGTGGAGACCCAGTACTTC.

The gene calls are TRBV12-3 or TRBV12-4 and TRBJ2-5; D may be TRBD2 (5 bases). There are 12 residues in the CDR3. V lost 7 bases and J 0 bases, leaving 6 bases between the germline ends. The DNA for the CDR3 is TGTGCCAGCATGGAGGACCAAGAGACCCAGTACTTC. As protein: CASMEDQETQYF.

This chain joins TRBV9 and TRBJ1-4; tentatively, D is TRBD1 (5 bases). With 4 bases removed from V and 4 bases from J, the gap between germline ends came to 11 bases. Per germline, CDR1 SGDLS and CDR2 YYNGEE. CDR3 size: 14 residues. CDR3 in amino acids: CASSSRQINEKLFF. CDR3 DNA: TGTGCCAGCAGCTCACGACAGATTAATGAAAAACTGTTTTTT.

CDR3 sequence (DNA): TGCGCCAGCAACCCGACAGGGCCAGATACGCAGTATTTT. Protein sequence: CASNPTGPDTQYF. The V call is TRBV5-1, the J call TRBJ2-3; 7 nucleotides match TRBD1. V gave up 6 bases and J gave up 4 bases; unmatched junction bases: 5. CDR3 length: 13 amino acids. CDR1 is SGHRS and CDR2 is YFSETQ in the germline V gene.

The CDR3 DNA follows: TGTGCCAGCGCGCTGTGCGGGGAACACACAGATACGCAGTATTTT. Protein: CASALCGEHTDTQYF. This sequence joins TRBV21-1 and TRBJ2-3; the table gives TRBD2 as D, unverified against the DNA. TRBV21-1 is listed as a pseudogene. The CDR3 loop spans 15 amino acids.

The rearrangement uses TRBV10-3 and TRBJ2-1; 10 bases line up with TRBD2. The germline V gene encodes CDR1 ENHRY and CDR2 SYGVKD. The V gene end was trimmed by 0 bases and the J gene end by 7 bases; junction bases not matched to a gene: 6. There are 16 residues in the CDR3. In nucleotides, the CDR3 is TGTGCCATCAGTGAGTCGGCTAGCGGGAGAGTAAATGAGCAGTTCTTC. Protein: CAISESASGRVNEQFF.

The chain employs TRBV11-2 and TRBJ2-3; 8 bases match TRBD2. The CDR3 is 15 amino acids. Germline lookup yields CDR1 SGHAT and CDR2 FQNNGV. The V segment lost 1 base and the J segment 5 bases; nucleotides outside the gene matches: 5. The chain's CDR3 is CASSLGRGVLDTQYF. CDR3 DNA: TGTGCCAGCAGCTTAGGGCGGGGGGTCTTAGATACGCAGTATTTT.

This chain connects TRBV5-5 to TRBJ2-3; TRBD1 matches 7 bases. The CDR3 covers 14 residues. Trimming cost V 6 bases and J 4 bases; bases outside gene matches: 8. Germline V gives CDR1 SGHKS, CDR2 YYEKEE (reference sequence). CDR3 residues: CASTLGGWADTQYF. The CDR3 DNA reads as TGTGCCAGCACCCTAGGGGGCTGGGCAGATACGCAGTATTTT.

In its sample, this clone was seen once. The chain combines TRBV19 with TRBJ2-6; the D gene is possibly TRBD2 (6 bases). There are 14 residues in the CDR3. The V end was cut by 8 bases, the J end by 2 bases, with 10 bases between. Germline CDR1 reads LNHDA; CDR2 reads SQIVND (reference sequence). CDR3 in DNA: TGTGCCAGTTCGGGGGTCCCTGGGGCCAACGTCCTGACTTTC. This encodes CASSGVPGANVLTF.

The chain joins TRBV28 to TRBJ2-7, with 8 bases that match TRBD2. The CDR3 sequence is 14 residues long. Germline values: CDR1 MDHEN, CDR2 SYDVKM. V lost 2 bases, J lost 7 bases, and 7 bases stayed unmatched. The DNA of the CDR3 is TGTGCCAGCAGTTTAGGCGGGAGGAGCGGGGAGCAGTACTTC. This translates into CASSLGGRSGEQYF.

This clone was detected only once. The chain links TRBV10-3 to TRBJ1-6; 7 bases line up with TRBD1. Trimming took 6 bases from V and 5 from J; bases not matched to a gene: 4. The CDR3 is made up of 14 amino acids. CDR1 is ENHRY, CDR2 SYGVKD, per germline. CDR3: CAIRPTGNNSPLHF. The CDR3 DNA follows: TGTGCCATCAGGCCGACAGGGAATAATTCACCCCTCCACTTT.